One sample yielded the 5 T cell receptor beta chains listed below, sequenced in a study of monozygotic twins with inflammatory bowel disease. TCRdb reanalyzed the 5' RACE reads, giving one entry per CDR3 protein sequence and no DNA. This sample's table reports 330,000 or so distinct CDR3 sequences. Sequenced sample: blood. Receptors originate from a human donor with ulcerative colitis or Crohn's disease, or a healthy co-twin of an affected twin (not recorded which).

The chain carries TRBV4-3 and TRBJ2-7; without DNA, the TCRdb call of TRBD1 cannot be checked. Germline assignment: CDR1 LGHNA and CDR2 YSLEER. This CDR3 has 16 amino acids. CDR3 protein: CASSQDYRGAGLEQYF.

The chain links TRBV5-1 to TRBJ2-1. The CDR3 totals 15 residues. CDR1 is SGHRS, CDR2 YFSETQ, per germline. CDR3 protein: CASSLDGATTNEQFF.

V gene TRBV7-9 combines with J gene TRBJ1-2; checking the TCRdb D call of TRBD1 is not possible without DNA. Germline V gene sequence: CDR1 SEHNR, CDR2 FQNEAQ (reference sequence). The CDR3 runs 17 residues. The CDR3 is CASSSVGGTGVGDGYTF.

The chain uses TRBV5-1 and TRBJ2-2; TCRdb gives TRBD2 as the D gene, but with no DNA this cannot be confirmed. Germline V CDR1 and CDR2: SGHRS, YFSETQ. The CDR3 length is 14 residues. The CDR3 loop is CASSDGPAIGELFF.

This chain joins TRBV7-9 and TRBJ2-3; as DNA is missing, the TRBD2 call by TCRdb cannot be tested. This CDR3 comprises 17 residues. From germline, CDR1 is SEHNR and CDR2 FQNEAQ (reference sequence). The CDR3 reads CASTRTSGDFSTDTQYF. Drawing the rest from reference TRBV7-9 and TRBJ2-3, the complete variable domain is DTGVSQNPRHKITKRGQNVTFRCDPISEHNRLYWYRQTLGQGPEFLTYFQNEAQLEKSRLLSDRFSAERPKGSFSTLEIQRTEQGDSAMYLCASTRTSGDFSTDTQYFGPGTRLTVL.